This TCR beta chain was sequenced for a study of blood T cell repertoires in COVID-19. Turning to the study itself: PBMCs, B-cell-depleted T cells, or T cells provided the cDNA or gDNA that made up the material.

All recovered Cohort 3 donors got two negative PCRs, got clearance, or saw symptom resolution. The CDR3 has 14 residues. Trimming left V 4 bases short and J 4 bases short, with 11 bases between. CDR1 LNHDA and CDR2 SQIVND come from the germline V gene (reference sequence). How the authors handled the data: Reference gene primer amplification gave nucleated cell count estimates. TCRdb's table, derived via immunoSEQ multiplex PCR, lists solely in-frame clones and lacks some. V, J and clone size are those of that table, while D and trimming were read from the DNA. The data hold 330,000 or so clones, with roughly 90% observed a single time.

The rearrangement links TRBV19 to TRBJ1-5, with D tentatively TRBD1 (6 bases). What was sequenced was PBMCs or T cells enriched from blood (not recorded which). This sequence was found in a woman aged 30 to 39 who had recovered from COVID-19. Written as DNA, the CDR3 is TGTGCCAGTAGTACTACAGGGACAAATCAGCCCCAGCATTTT. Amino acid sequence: CASSTTGTNQPQHF.